This T cell receptor (beta chain) was recorded in a study of technical replicates of blood from several donors. Germline V gene lookup returns CDR1 LGHNT and CDR2 FRNRAP. Trimming pared 6 bases from V and 2 bases from J, leaving 6 bases between. The length of the CDR3 is 12 residues. TCRdb's table, derived via immunoSEQ multiplex PCR, lists solely in-frame clones and lacks some. This repertoire shows roughly 74,000 clones, around nine tenths found once; its top ten account for 0.39%. This TCR came from a human donor in good health. Source material: T cells isolated from PBMCs. This chain uses TRBV12-5 with TRBJ2-3; D unresolved. CDR3 nucleotide sequence: TGTGCTAGTGGACTATACACAGATACGCAGTATTTT. This encodes CASGLYTDTQYF. The variable domain in full, with the rest retrieved from reference TRBV12-5 and TRBJ2-3, is DARVTQTPRHKVTEMGQEVTMRCQPILGHNTVFWYRQTMMQGLELLAYFRNRAPLDDSGMPKDRFSAEMPDATLATLKIQPSEPRDSAVYFCASGLYTDTQYFGPGTRLTVL.